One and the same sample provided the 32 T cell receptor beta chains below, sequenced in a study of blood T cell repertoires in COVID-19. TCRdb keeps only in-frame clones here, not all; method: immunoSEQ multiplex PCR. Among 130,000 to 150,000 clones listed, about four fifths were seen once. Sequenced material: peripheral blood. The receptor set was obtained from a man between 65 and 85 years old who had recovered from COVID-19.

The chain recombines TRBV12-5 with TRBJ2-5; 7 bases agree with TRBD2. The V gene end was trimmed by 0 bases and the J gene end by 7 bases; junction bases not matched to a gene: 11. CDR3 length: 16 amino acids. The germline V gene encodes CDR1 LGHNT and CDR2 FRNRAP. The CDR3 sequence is CASGLVRPSGPGTQYF. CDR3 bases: TGTGCTAGTGGTTTGGTAAGGCCTAGCGGCCCCGGGACCCAGTACTTC. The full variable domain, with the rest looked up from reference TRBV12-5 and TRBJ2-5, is DARVTQTPRHKVTEMGQEVTMRCQPILGHNTVFWYRQTMMQGLELLAYFRNRAPLDDSGMPKDRFSAEMPDATLATLKIQPSEPRDSAVYFCASGLVRPSGPGTQYFGPGTRLLVL.

CDR3 DNA: TGCGCCAGCAGCCTTAGACAGGAGGATGAAAAACTGTTTTTT. Encoded protein: CASSLRQEDEKLFF. The rearrangement links TRBV4-1 to TRBJ1-4; D possibly corresponds to TRBD1 (6 bases). There are 14 residues in the CDR3. V was trimmed by 4 bases and J by 6 bases, leaving 12 bases between them. Germline-derived CDR1 and CDR2 are MGHRA and YSYEKL.

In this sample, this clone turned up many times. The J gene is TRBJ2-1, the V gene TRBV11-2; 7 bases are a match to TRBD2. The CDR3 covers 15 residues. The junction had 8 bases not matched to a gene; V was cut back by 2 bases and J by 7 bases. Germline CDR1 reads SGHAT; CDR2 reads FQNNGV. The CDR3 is CASSLLGGRENEQFF. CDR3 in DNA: TGTGCCAGCAGCTTATTGGGAGGGAGGGAAAATGAGCAGTTCTTC.

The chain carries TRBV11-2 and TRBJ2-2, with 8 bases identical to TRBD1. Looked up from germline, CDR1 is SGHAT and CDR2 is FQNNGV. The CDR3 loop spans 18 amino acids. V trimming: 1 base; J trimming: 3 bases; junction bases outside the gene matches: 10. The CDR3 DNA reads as TGTGCCAGCAGCTTAGGCCCCCCCTCGACAGGGGACACCGGGGAGCTGTTTTTT. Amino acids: CASSLGPPSTGDTGELFF.

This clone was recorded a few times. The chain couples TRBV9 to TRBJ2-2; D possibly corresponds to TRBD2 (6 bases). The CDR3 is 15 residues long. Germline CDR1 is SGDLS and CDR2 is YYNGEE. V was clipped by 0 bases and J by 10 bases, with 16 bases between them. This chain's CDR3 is CASSVGDWDREELFF. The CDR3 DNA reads TGTGCCAGCAGCGTAGGGGACTGGGATCGGGAGGAGCTGTTTTTT.

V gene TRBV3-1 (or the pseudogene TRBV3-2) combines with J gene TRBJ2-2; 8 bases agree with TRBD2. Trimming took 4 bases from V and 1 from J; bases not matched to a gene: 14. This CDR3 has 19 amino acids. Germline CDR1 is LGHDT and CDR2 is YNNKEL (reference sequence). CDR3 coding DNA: TGTGCCAGCAGCCTTCGGACTGAGGTCGCGGGAGGGAACACCGGGGAGCTGTTTTTT. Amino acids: CASSLRTEVAGGNTGELFF.

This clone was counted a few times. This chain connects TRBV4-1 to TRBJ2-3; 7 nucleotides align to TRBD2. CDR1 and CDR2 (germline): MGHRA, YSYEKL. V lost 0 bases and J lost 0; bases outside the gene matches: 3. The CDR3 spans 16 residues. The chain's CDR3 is CASSQEGGGSTDTQYF. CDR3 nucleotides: TGCGCCAGCAGCCAAGAAGGCGGGGGTAGCACAGATACGCAGTATTTT.

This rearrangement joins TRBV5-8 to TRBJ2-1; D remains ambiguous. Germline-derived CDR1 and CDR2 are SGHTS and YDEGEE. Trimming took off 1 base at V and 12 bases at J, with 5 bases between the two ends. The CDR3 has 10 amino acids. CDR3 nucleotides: TGTGCCAGCAGCTTGAGAGGGCAGTTCTTC. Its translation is CASSLRGQFF.

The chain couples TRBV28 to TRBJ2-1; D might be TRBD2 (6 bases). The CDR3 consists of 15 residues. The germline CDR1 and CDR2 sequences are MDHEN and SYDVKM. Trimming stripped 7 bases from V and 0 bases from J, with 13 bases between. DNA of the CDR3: TGTGCCAGCACCAAACCCGGGAGCTCCTACAATGAGCAGTTCTTC. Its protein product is CASTKPGSSYNEQFF.

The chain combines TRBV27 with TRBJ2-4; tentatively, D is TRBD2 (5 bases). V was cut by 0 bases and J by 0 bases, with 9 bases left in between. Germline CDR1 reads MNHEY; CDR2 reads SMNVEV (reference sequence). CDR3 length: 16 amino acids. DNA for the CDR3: TGTGCCAGCAGTTTATCTAGCGCCCCAGCCAAAAACATTCAGTACTTC. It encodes CASSLSSAPAKNIQYF.

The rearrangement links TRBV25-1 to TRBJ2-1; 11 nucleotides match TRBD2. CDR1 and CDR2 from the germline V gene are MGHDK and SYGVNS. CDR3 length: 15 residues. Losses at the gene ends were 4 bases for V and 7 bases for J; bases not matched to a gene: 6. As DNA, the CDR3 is TGTGCCAGCAGTGTTAGCGGGAGGGCCAAGAATGAGCAGTTCTTC. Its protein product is CASSVSGRAKNEQFF.

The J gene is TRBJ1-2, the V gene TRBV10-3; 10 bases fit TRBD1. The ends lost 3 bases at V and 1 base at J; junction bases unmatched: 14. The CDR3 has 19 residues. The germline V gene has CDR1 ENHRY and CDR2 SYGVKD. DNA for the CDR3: TGTGCCATCAGTGACCCGGCGGGACAGGGGATGGGAGGTAACTATGGCTACACCTTC. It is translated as CAISDPAGQGMGGNYGYTF.

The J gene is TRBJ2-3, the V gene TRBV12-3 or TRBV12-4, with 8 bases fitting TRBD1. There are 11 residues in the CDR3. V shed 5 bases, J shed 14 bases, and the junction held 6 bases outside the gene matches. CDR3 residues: CASSPGQERYF. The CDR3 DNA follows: TGTGCCAGCAGTCCGGGACAGGAACGGTATTTT.

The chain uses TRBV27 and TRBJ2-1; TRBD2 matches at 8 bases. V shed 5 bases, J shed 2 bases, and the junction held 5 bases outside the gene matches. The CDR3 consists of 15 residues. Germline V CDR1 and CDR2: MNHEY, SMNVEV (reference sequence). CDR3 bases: TGTGCCAGCAGTCTTACTAGCGGTACCTACAATGAGCAGTTCTTC. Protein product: CASSLTSGTYNEQFF.

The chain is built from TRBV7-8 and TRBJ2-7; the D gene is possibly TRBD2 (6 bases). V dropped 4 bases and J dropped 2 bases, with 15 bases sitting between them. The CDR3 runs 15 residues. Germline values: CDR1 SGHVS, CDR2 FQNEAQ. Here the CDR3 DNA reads TGTGCCAGCAGCTCCTCTGGGACTCGCGCCTACGAGCAGTACTTC. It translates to CASSSSGTRAYEQYF.

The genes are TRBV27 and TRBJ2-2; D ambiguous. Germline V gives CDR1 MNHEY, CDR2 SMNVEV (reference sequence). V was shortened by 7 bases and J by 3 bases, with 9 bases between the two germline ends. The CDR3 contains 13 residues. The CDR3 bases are TGTGCCAGCATCAGGATGCACACCGGGGAGCTGTTTTTT. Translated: CASIRMHTGELFF.

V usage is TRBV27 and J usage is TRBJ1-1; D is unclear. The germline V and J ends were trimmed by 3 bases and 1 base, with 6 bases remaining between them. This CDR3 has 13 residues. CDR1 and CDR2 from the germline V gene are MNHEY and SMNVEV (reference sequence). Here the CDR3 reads CASSFSRNTEAFF. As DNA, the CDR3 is TGTGCCAGCAGTTTTAGTCGGAACACTGAAGCTTTCTTT.

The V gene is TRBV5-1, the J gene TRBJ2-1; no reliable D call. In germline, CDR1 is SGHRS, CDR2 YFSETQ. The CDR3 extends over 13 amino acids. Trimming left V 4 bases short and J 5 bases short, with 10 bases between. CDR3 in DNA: TGCGCCAGCAGCCTAAACTACGACAATGAGCAGTTCTTC. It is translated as CASSLNYDNEQFF. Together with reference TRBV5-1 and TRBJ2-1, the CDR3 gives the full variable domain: KAGVTQTPRYLIKTRGQQVTLSCSPISGHRSVSWYQQTPGQGLQFLFEYFSETQRNKGNFPGRFSGRQFSNSRSEMNVSTLELGDSALYLCASSLNYDNEQFFGPGTRLTVL.

DNA of the CDR3: TGCGCCAGCAGCTACTCCGGGACTAGCGCCACAGATACGCAGTATTTT. This codes for CASSYSGTSATDTQYF. The chain joins TRBV5-1 to TRBJ2-3; 10 positions match TRBD2. The V and J ends lost 3 bases and 2 bases, in that order; junction bases with no gene match: 6. The V gene's germline CDR1 is SGHRS and CDR2 YFSETQ. CDR3 length equals 16 residues. Together with reference TRBV5-1 and TRBJ2-3, the CDR3 gives the full variable domain: KAGVTQTPRYLIKTRGQQVTLSCSPISGHRSVSWYQQTPGQGLQFLFEYFSETQRNKGNFPGRFSGRQFSNSRSEMNVSTLELGDSALYLCASSYSGTSATDTQYFGPGTRLTVL.

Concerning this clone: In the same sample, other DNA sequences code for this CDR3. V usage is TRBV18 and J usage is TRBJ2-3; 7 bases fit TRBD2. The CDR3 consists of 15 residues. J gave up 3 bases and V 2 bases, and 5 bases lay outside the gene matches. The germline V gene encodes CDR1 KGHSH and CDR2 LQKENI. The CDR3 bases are TGTGCCAGCTCACCAACTCGGGGAGGGACAGATACGCAGTATTTT. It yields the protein CASSPTRGGTDTQYF.

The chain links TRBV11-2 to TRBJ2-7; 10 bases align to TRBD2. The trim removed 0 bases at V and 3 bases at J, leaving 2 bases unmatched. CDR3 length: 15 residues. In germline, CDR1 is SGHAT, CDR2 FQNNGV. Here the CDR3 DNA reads TGTGCCAGCAGCTTAGAACTAGCGGGATTCTACGAGCAGTACTTC. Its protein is CASSLELAGFYEQYF.

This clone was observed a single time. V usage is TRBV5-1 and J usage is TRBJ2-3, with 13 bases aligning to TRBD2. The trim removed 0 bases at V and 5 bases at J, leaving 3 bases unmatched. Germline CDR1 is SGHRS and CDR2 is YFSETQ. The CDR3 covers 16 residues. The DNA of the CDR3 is TGCGCCAGCAGCTTGGGGACTAGCGGGAGTGGAGATACGCAGTATTTT. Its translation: CASSLGTSGSGDTQYF.

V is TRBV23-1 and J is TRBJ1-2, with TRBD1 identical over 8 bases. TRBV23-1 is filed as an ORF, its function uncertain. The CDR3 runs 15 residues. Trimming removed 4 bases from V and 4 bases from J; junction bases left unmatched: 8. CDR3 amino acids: CASSLWDRLSYGYTF. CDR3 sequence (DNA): TGCGCCAGCAGTCTGTGGGACAGGCTTTCCTATGGCTACACCTTC.

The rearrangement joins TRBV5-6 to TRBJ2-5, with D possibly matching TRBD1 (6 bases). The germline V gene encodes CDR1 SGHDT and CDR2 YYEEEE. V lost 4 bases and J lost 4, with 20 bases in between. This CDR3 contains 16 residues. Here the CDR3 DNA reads TGTGCCAGCAGCCTACGCGCAGGGGTGTTTCGAGAGACCCAGTACTTC. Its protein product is CASSLRAGVFRETQYF.

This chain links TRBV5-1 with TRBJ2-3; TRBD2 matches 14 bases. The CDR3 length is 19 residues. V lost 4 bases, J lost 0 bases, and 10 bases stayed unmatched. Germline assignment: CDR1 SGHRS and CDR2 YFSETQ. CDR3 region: CASSKGLAGARGSTDTQYF. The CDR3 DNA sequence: TGCGCCAGCAGCAAGGGACTAGCGGGGGCCAGAGGGAGCACAGATACGCAGTATTTT.

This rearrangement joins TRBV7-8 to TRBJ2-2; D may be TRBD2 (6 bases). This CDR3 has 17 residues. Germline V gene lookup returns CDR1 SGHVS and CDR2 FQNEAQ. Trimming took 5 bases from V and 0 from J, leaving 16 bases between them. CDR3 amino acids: CASSPTGRGTNTGELFF. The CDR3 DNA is TGTGCCAGCAGCCCCACGGGGCGGGGAACGAACACCGGGGAGCTGTTTTTT.

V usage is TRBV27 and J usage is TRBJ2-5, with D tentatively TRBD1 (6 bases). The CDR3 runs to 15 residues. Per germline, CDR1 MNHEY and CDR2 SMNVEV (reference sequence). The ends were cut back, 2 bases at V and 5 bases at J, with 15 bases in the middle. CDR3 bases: TGTGCCAGCAGTTTAGGGGGCATCTCGTCGGAGACCCAGTACTTC. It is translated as CASSLGGISSETQYF.

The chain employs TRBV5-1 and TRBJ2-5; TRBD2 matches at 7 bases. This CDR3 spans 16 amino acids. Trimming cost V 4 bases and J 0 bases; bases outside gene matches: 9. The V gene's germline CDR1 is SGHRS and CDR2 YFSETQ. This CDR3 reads CASSPYLGGYQETQYF. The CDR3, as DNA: TGCGCCAGCAGCCCTTACCTCGGGGGGTACCAAGAGACCCAGTACTTC.

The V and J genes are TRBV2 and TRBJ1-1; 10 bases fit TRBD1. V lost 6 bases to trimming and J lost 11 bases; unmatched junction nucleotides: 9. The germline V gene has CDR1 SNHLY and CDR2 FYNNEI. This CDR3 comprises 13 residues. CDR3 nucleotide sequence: TGTGCCAGCAGAGCGGGACAGGGGTCTGGGGCTTTCTTT. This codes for CASRAGQGSGAFF.

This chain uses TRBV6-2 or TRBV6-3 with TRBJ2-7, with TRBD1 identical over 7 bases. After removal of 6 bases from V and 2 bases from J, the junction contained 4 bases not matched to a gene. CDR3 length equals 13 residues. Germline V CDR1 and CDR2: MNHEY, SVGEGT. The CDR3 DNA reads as TGTGCCAGCAGACCTGACAGGGCCTACGAGCAGTACTTC. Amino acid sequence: CASRPDRAYEQYF.

The CDR3, as DNA: TGTGCCAGCAGTTATCCCCTGCTACAGCGGGGAACCTACGAGCAGTACTTC. It specifies CASSYPLLQRGTYEQYF. This rearrangement joins TRBV6-2 or TRBV6-3 to TRBJ2-7; 7 positions match TRBD2. This CDR3 is 17 amino acids long. The V gene end was trimmed by 3 bases and the J gene end by 2 bases; junction bases not matched to a gene: 13. The germline V gene encodes CDR1 MNHEY and CDR2 SVGEGT.

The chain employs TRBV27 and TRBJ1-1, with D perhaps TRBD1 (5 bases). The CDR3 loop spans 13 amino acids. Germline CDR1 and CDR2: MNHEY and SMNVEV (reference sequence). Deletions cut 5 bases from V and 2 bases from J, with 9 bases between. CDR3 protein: CASSDRYNTEAFF. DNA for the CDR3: TGTGCCAGCAGTGACAGATATAACACTGAAGCTTTCTTT.